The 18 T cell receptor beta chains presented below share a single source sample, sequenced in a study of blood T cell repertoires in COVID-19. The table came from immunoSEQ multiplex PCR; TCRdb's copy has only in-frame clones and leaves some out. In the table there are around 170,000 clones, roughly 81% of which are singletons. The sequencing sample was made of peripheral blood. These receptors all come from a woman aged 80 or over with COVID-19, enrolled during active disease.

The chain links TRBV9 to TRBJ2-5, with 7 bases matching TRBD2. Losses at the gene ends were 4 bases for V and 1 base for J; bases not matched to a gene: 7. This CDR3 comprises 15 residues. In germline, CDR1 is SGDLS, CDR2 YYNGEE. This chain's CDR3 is CASSRAAGVQETQYF. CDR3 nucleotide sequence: TGTGCCAGCAGCCGGGCCGCGGGGGTCCAAGAGACCCAGTACTTC.

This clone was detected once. The CDR3 loop is CASSQSGTGFPYEQYF. CDR3 bases: TGCGCCAGCAGTCAATCCGGGACAGGGTTTCCCTACGAGCAGTACTTC. The chain couples TRBV23-1 to TRBJ2-7, with 9 bases that match TRBD1. TRBV23-1 is filed as an ORF, its function uncertain. The CDR3 contains 16 residues. Trimming at V came to 0 bases and at J to 2 bases, leaving 5 bases not matched to a gene.

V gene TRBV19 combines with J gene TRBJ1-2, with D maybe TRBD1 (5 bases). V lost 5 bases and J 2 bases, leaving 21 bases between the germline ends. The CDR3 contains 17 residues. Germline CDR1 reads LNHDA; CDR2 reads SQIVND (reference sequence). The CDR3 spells CASSVLFGGRANYGYTF. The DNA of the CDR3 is TGTGCCAGTAGTGTGCTTTTCGGGGGACGAGCCAACTATGGCTACACCTTC.

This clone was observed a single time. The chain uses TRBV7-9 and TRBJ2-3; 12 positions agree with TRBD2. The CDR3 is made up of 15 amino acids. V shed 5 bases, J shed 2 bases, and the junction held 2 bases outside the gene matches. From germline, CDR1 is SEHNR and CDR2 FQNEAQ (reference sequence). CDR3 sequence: CASSRTSGVTDTQYF. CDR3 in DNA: TGTGCCAGCAGCAGGACTAGCGGGGTCACAGATACGCAGTATTTT.

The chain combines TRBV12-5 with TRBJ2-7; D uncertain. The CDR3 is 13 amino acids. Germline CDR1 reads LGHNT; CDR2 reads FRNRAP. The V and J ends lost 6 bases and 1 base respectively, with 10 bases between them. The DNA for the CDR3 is TGTGCTAGTGGCACAGCCCCTTCCTACGAGCAGTACTTC. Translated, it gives CASGTAPSYEQYF.

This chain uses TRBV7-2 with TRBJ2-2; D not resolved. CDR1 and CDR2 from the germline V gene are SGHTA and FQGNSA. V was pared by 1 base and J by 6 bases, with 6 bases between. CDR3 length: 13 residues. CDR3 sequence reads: CASSLVYPGELFF. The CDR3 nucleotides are TGTGCCAGCAGCTTAGTTTATCCCGGGGAGCTGTTTTTT.

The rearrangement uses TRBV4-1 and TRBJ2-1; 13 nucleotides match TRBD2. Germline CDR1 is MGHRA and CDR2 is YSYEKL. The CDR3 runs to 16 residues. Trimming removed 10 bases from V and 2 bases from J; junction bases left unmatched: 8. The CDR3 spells CATTRLAGGTYNEQFF. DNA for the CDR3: TGCGCCACCACCAGACTAGCGGGGGGCACCTACAATGAGCAGTTCTTC.

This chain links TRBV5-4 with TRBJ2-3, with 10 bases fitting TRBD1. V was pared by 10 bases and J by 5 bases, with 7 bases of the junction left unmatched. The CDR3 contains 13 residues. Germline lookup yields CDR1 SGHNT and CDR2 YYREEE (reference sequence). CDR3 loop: CAAGQGVGDTQYF. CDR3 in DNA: TGTGCCGCCGGACAGGGGGTAGGAGATACGCAGTATTTT.

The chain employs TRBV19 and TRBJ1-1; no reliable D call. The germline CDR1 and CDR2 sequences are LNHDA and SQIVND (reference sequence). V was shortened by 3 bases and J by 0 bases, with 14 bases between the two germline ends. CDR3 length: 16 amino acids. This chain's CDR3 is CASSIALGLLNTEAFF. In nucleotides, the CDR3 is TGTGCCAGTAGTATTGCTTTGGGCTTATTGAACACTGAAGCTTTCTTT.

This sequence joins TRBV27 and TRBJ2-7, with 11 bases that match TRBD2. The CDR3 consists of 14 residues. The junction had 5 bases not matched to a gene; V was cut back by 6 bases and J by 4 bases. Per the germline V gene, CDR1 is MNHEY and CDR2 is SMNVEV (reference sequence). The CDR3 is CASRIAGGRYEQYF. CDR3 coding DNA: TGTGCCAGCAGAATAGCGGGAGGGAGATACGAGCAGTACTTC.

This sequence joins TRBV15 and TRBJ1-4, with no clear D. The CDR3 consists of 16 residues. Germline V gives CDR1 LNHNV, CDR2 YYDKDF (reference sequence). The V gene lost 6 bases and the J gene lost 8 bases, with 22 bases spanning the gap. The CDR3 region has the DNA TGTGCCACCAGTCCGCCGAGTCGCCGGGGTGAAGAAAAACTGTTTTTT. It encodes CATSPPSRRGEEKLFF.

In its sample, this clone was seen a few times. The DNA for the CDR3 is TGTGCCAGCAGCTCCCTAGGAGTTTATGGAAACACCATATATTTT. Protein: CASSSLGVYGNTIYF. This chain uses TRBV11-3 with TRBJ1-3; D call uncertain. Trimming pared 4 bases from V and 3 bases from J, leaving 13 bases between. CDR1 is SGHNT and CDR2 is YENEEA in the germline V gene. This CDR3 is built from 15 residues.

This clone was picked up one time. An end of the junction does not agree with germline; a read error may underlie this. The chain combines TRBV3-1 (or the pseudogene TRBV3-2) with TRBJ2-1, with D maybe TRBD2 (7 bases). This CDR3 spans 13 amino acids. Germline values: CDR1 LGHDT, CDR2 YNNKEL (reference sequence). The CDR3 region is CASTQGGGNEQFF. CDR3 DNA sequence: TGTGCCAGCACCCAAGGGGGGGGCAATGAGCAGTTCTTC.

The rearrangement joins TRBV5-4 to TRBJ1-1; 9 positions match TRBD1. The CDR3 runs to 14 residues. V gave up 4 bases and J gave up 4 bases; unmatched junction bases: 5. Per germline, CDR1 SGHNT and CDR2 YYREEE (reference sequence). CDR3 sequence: CASSRQGGSTEAFF. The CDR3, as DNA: TGTGCCAGCAGCCGACAGGGGGGGAGCACTGAAGCTTTCTTT. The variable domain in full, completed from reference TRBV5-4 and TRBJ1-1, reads ETGVTQSPTHLIKTRGQQVTLRCSSQSGHNTVSWYQQALGQGPQFIFQYYREEENGRGNFPPRFSGLQFPNYSSELNVNALELDDSALYLCASSRQGGSTEAFFGQGTRLTVV.

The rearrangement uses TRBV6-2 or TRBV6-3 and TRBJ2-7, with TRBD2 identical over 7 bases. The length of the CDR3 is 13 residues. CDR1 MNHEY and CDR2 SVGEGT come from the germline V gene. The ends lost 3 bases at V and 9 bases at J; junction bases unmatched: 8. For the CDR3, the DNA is TGTGCCAGCAGTTATAGATTGGGACTAACGCAGTACTTC. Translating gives CASSYRLGLTQYF.

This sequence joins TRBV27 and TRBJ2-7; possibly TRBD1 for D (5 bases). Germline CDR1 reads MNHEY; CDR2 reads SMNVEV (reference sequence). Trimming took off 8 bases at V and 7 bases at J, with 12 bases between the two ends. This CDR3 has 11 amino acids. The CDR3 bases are TGTGCCAGCCGCGACAGTAAAGAGCAGTACTTC. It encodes CASRDSKEQYF.

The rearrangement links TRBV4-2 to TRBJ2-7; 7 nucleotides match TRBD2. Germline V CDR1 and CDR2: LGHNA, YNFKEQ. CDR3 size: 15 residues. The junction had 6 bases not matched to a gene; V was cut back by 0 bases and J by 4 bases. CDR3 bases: TGTGCCAGCAGCCAAGATTGGGCGGGAGTTTACGAGCAGTACTTC. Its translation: CASSQDWAGVYEQYF.

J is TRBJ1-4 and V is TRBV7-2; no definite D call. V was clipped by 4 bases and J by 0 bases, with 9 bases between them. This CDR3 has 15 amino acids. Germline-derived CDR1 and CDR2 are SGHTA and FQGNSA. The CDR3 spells CASSSAGTTNEKLFF. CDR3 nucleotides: TGTGCCAGCAGCTCCGCCGGGACAACTAATGAAAAACTGTTTTTT.